The 18 T cell receptor beta chains below all came from one sample that was sequenced in a study of early stage breast cancer tumors. Repertoires were generated with immunoSEQ multiplex PCR, while TCRdb's copy carries only in-frame clones and drops some. The table records more than 20,000 clones, about 70% of them present only once. Sequencing used blood. These receptors all stem from a person between 55 and 69 years old with breast cancer.

This chain joins TRBV6-1 and TRBJ1-4; D unresolved. Germline V CDR1 and CDR2: MNHNS, SASEGT. This CDR3 region has 14 residues. Trimming removed 4 bases at V and 5 bases at J, with 11 bases between. The CDR3 DNA reads as TGTGCCAGCAGTGTAAACGGACTCAATGAAAAACTGTTTTTT. It yields the protein CASSVNGLNEKLFF.

The sample holds one count of this clone. The gene calls are TRBV5-4 and TRBJ2-7, with D perhaps TRBD2 (5 bases). V was cut by 2 bases and J by 5 bases, with 17 bases left in between. Germline CDR1 is SGHNT and CDR2 is YYREEE (reference sequence). This CDR3 has 15 residues. CDR3 DNA: TGTGCCAGCAGCTTAGGAGGACTGAAAGGGAACGAGCAGTACTTC. Amino acids: CASSLGGLKGNEQYF.

This chain uses TRBV6-5 with TRBJ2-5; 10 nucleotides agree with TRBD2. With 7 bases clipped from V and 4 bases from J, the junction kept 3 bases outside the gene matches. This CDR3 comprises 13 residues. The germline V gene encodes CDR1 MNHEY and CDR2 SVGAGI. In DNA, the CDR3 is TGTGCCAGCACCTCTAGCGGGGGAGAGACCCAGTACTTC. Protein product: CASTSSGGETQYF.

The gene calls are TRBV14 and TRBJ2-7, with 13 bases identical to TRBD2. V gave up 5 bases and J gave up 4 bases; unmatched junction bases: 2. Per the germline V gene, CDR1 is SGHDN and CDR2 is FVKESK. This CDR3 spans 14 amino acids. The DNA of the CDR3 is TGTGCCAGCAGCTGGGGACTAGCGGGATACGAGCAGTACTTC. This gives the protein CASSWGLAGYEQYF. The variable domain in full, with the rest retrieved from reference TRBV14 and TRBJ2-7, is EAGVTQFPSHSVIEKGQTVTLRCDPISGHDNLYWYRRVMGKEIKFLLHFVKESKQDESGMPNNRFLAERTGGTYSTLKVQPAELEDSGVYFCASSWGLAGYEQYFGPGTRLTVT.

The chain couples TRBV6-5 to TRBJ2-1, with 8 bases matching TRBD1. From germline, CDR1 is MNHEY and CDR2 SVGAGI. V lost 6 bases to trimming and J lost 0 bases; unmatched junction nucleotides: 4. CDR3 length: 15 residues. The CDR3 nucleotides read TGTGCCAGCAGGGACAGGGCCTTCTCCTACAATGAGCAGTTCTTC. Translated: CASRDRAFSYNEQFF.

V is TRBV2 and J is TRBJ2-7, with 7 nucleotides matching TRBD2. Germline V gene data show CDR1 as SNHLY and CDR2 as FYNNEI. This CDR3 contains 17 residues. The junction had 18 bases not matched to a gene; V was cut back by 4 bases and J by 6 bases. The CDR3 loop reads CASSVVRFGREDCEQYF. For the CDR3, the DNA is TGTGCCAGCAGTGTAGTGAGGTTTGGTCGGGAGGATTGCGAGCAGTACTTC.

The chain carries TRBV7-8 and TRBJ2-3; D uncertain. The ends were cut back, 4 bases at V and 8 bases at J, with 7 bases in the middle. Germline V gene data show CDR1 as SGHVS and CDR2 as FQNEAQ. The CDR3 extends over 11 amino acids. As DNA, the CDR3 is TGTGCCAGCAGCTCGTTAGTTACGCAGTATTTT. This gives the protein CASSSLVTQYF.

This chain links TRBV5-6 with TRBJ1-2; the match to TRBD1 covers 8 bases. The J segment lost 4 bases and the V segment lost 0 bases, leaving 8 bases of the junction unmatched. The CDR3 extends over 16 amino acids. CDR1 SGHDT and CDR2 YYEEEE come from the germline V gene. The CDR3 loop reads CASSLAQGARGYGYTF. The CDR3 DNA reads TGTGCCAGCAGCTTGGCCCAGGGGGCTCGAGGCTATGGCTACACCTTC.

V usage is TRBV7-9 and J usage is TRBJ2-1, with 8 positions matching TRBD2. CDR1 SEHNR and CDR2 FQNEAQ come from the germline V gene (reference sequence). The CDR3 sequence is 17 residues long. V gave up 4 bases and J gave up 0 bases; unmatched junction bases: 8. CDR3 amino acids: CASSSPLAGSSYNEQFF. CDR3 bases: TGTGCCAGCAGCTCGCCCTTAGCGGGGAGCTCCTACAATGAGCAGTTCTTC. The full variable domain, in which reference TRBV7-9 and TRBJ2-1 provide the parts outside the CDR3, is DTGVSQNPRHKITKRGQNVTFRCDPISEHNRLYWYRQTLGQGPEFLTYFQNEAQLEKSRLLSDRFSAERPKGSFSTLEIQRTEQGDSAMYLCASSSPLAGSSYNEQFFGPGTRLTVL.

CDR3 residues: CASSQESGGSYEQYF. Written as DNA, the CDR3 is TGCGCCAGCAGCCAAGAAAGCGGGGGCTCCTACGAGCAGTACTTC. The gene calls are TRBV4-1 and TRBJ2-7; 8 positions match TRBD2. The CDR3 consists of 15 residues. CDR1 is MGHRA and CDR2 is YSYEKL in the germline V gene. The V and J ends lost 0 bases and 0 bases, in that order; junction bases with no gene match: 1.

This clone was counted between two and nine times. J is TRBJ1-2 and V is TRBV5-4; D ambiguous. The CDR3 spans 15 residues. V lost 1 base and J lost 8, with 18 bases in between. Germline V CDR1 and CDR2: SGHNT, YYREEE (reference sequence). Here the CDR3 reads CASSLIGRAEEGYTF. CDR3 nucleotide sequence: TGTGCCAGCAGCTTGATAGGAAGGGCGGAGGAAGGCTACACCTTC.

Notes on this clone: One junction end does not reproduce the germline sequence, and a read error may be involved. This chain uses TRBV6-5 with TRBJ2-1; D gene ambiguous. The CDR3 is made up of 14 amino acids. From germline, CDR1 is MNHEY and CDR2 SVGAGI. The CDR3 region is CASSYSYRDNEQFF. The CDR3 nucleotides read TGTGCCAGCAGCTACTCCTATAGGGACAATGAGCAGTTCTTC.

CDR3 coding DNA: TGTGCCTGGGGTGGAGGGGTCAGCTACACCTTC. This translates into CAWGGGVSYTF. The V and J genes are TRBV30 and TRBJ1-2, with D possibly TRBD1 on 5 matching bases. Trimming cost V 5 bases and J 9 bases, with 13 bases left between them. The CDR3 is 11 residues long. Germline V gene data show CDR1 as GTSNPN and CDR2 as SVGIG (reference sequence).

The table lists this clone with a count of one. The CDR3 region is CASSIGKGPYEQYF. The CDR3 DNA follows: TGTGCCAGTAGTATAGGGAAAGGACCCTACGAGCAGTACTTC. The chain employs TRBV19 and TRBJ2-7, with D unresolved. V lost 1 base, J lost 2 bases, and 9 bases lay in between. The CDR3 runs 14 residues. CDR1 and CDR2 from the germline V gene are LNHDA and SQIVND (reference sequence).

This clone appeared once. The rearrangement links TRBV4-2 to TRBJ1-2; D gene ambiguous. V was clipped by 1 base and J by 8 bases, with 11 bases between them. The germline CDR1 and CDR2 sequences are LGHNA and YNFKEQ. This CDR3 spans 13 amino acids. CDR3 in DNA: TGTGCCAGCAGCCAAGGCCAGCCTTTGGGCTACACCTTC. Translation: CASSQGQPLGYTF.

The chain uses TRBV5-6 and TRBJ2-1; unclear D gene. CDR3 length: 12 amino acids. V was clipped by 0 bases and J by 15 bases, with 13 bases between them. Germline CDR1 is SGHDT and CDR2 is YYEEEE. The CDR3 reads CASSLATAFLFF. The CDR3 nucleotides are TGTGCCAGCAGCTTGGCAACAGCTTTTCTGTTCTTC. Combining the CDR3 with reference TRBV5-6 and TRBJ2-1 gives the whole variable domain DAGVTQSPTHLIKTRGQQVTLRCSPKSGHDTVSWYQQALGQGPQFIFQYYEEEERQRGNFPDRFSGHQFPNYSSELNVNALLLGDSALYLCASSLATAFLFFGPGTRLTVL.

In its sample, this clone was seen a few times. The chain combines TRBV9 with TRBJ2-1, with TRBD2 identical over 7 bases. The CDR3 consists of 15 residues. J lost 4 bases, V lost 4 bases, and 8 bases had no gene match. Per the germline V gene, CDR1 is SGDLS and CDR2 is YYNGEE. The CDR3 sequence: CASSPPGRIYNEQFF. CDR3 coding DNA: TGTGCCAGCAGCCCTCCCGGGAGGATTTACAATGAGCAGTTCTTC.

CDR3 DNA sequence: TGTGCCAGCAGTACCCGCCAGCGGGGGGGCCGAACCTCAGGTACGCAGTATTTT. Translated: CASSTRQRGGRTSGTQYF. This rearrangement joins TRBV27 to TRBJ2-3; 10 nucleotides line up with TRBD2. The ends lost 5 bases at V and 8 bases at J; junction bases unmatched: 19. Germline assignment: CDR1 MNHEY and CDR2 SMNVEV (reference sequence). The CDR3 covers 18 residues.